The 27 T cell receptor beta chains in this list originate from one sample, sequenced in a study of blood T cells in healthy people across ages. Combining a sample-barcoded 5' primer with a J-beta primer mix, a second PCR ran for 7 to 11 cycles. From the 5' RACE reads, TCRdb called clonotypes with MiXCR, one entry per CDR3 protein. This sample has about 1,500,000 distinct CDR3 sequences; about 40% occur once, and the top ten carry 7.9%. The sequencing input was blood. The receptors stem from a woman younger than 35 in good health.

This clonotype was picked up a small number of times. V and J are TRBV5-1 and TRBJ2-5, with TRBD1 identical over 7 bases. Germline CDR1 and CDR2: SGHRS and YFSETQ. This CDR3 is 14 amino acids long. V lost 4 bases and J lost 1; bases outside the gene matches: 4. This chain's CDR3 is CASSTGQPQETQYF. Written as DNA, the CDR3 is TGCGCCAGCAGCACGGGACAGCCCCAAGAGACCCAGTACTTC.

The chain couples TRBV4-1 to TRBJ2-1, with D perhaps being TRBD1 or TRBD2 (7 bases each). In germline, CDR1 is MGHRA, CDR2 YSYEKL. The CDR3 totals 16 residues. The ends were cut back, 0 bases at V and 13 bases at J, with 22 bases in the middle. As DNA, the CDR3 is TGCGCCAGCAGCCAAGATGGGGGGGGTACAGGGGAGACCCAGTTCTTC. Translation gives CASSQDGGGTGETQFF.

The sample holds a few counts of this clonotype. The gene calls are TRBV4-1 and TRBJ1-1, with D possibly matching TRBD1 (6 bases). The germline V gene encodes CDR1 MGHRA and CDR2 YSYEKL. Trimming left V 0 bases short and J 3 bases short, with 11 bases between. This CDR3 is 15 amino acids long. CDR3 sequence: CASSQDTGLYTEAFF. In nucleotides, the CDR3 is TGCGCCAGCAGCCAAGATACAGGGCTCTACACTGAAGCTTTCTTT.

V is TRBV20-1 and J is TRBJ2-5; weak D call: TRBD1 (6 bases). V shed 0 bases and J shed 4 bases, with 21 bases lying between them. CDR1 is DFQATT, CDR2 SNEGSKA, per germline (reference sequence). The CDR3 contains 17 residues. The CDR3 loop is CSARDRLTGTRVETQYF. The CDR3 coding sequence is TGCAGTGCTAGAGATCGCCTAACCGGGACACGAGTAGAGACCCAGTACTTC.

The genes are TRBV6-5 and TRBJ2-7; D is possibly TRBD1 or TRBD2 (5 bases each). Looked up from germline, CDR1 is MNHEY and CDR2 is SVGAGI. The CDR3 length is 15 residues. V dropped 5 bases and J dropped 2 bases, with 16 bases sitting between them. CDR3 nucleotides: TGTGCCAGCAGTCCCCCACGGGACGGTACCTACGAGCAGTACTTC. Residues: CASSPPRDGTYEQYF.

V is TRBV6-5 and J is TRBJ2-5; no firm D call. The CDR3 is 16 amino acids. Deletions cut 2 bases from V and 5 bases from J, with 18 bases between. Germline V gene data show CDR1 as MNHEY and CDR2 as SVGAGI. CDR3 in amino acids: CASSYARKIGWETQYF. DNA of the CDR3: TGTGCCAGCAGTTACGCGCGCAAGATAGGGTGGGAGACCCAGTACTTC.

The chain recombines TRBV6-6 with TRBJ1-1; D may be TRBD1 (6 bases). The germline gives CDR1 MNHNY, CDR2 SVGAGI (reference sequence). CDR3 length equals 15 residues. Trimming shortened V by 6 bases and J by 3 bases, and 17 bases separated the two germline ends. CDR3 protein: CASRTYTGLDTEAFF. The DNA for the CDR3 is TGTGCCAGCAGGACATATACAGGGTTGGACACTGAAGCTTTCTTT.

CDR3 DNA: TGTGCCAGCAGCTTAACAGGGCAGGTCATTGGAGAGACCCAGTACTTC. Amino acids: CASSLTGQVIGETQYF. The chain carries TRBV12-3 or TRBV12-4 and TRBJ2-5; perhaps TRBD1 as D (6 bases). Trimming took 6 bases from V and 4 from J, leaving 21 bases between them. This CDR3 is built from 16 residues.

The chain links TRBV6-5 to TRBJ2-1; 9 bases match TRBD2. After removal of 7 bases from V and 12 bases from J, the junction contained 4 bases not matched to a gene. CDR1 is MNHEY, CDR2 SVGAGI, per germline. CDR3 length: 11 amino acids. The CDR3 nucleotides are TGTGCCAGCATTAGCGGGAGTCGGCAGTTCTTC. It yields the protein CASISGSRQFF.

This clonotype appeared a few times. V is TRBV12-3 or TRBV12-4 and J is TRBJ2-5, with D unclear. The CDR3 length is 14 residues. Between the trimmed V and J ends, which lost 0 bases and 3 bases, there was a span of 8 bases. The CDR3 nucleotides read TGTGCCAGCAGTTTAGCCATCCCCGAAGAGACCCAGTACTTC. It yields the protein CASSLAIPEETQYF.

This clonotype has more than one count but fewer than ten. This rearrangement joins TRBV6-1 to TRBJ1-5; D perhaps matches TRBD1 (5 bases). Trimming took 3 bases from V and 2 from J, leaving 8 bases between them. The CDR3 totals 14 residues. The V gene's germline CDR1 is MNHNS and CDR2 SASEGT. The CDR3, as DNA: TGTGCCAGCAGTGATGGGGGGGGCAATCAGCCCCAGCATTTT. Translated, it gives CASSDGGGNQPQHF.

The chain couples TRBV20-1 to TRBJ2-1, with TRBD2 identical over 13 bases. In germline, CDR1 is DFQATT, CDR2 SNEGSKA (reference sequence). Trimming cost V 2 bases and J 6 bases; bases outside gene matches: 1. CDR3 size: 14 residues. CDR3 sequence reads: CSARRTSGSNEQFF. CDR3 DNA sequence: TGCAGTGCTAGAAGGACTAGCGGGAGCAATGAGCAGTTCTTC.

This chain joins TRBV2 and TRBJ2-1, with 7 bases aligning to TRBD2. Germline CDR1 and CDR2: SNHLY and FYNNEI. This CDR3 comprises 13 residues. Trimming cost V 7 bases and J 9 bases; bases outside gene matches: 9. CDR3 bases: TGTGCCAGCAAGGGCGGGAGTAGAGGTGAGCAGTTCTTC. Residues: CASKGGSRGEQFF. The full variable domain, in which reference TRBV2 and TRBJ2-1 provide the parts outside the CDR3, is EPEVTQTPSHQVTQMGQEVILRCVPISNHLYFYWYRQILGQKVEFLVSFYNNEISEKSEIFDDQFSVERPDGSNFTLKIRSTKLEDSAMYFCASKGGSRGEQFFGPGTRLTVL.

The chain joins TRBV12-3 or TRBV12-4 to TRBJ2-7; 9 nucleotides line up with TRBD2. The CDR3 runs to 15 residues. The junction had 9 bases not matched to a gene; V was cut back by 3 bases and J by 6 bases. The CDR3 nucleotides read TGTGCCAGCAGTTTTGGGGGTAGCGGGAGTCCCGAGCAGTACTTC. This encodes CASSFGGSGSPEQYF.

CDR3 in amino acids: CSVGDGGAYGYTF. CDR3 coding DNA: TGCAGCGTTGGGGACGGGGGGGCTTATGGCTACACCTTC. The chain combines TRBV29-1 with TRBJ1-2; a weak D match, TRBD1 (6 bases). The CDR3 is made up of 13 amino acids. Germline assignment: CDR1 SQVTM and CDR2 ANQGSEA. Trimming pared 4 bases from V and 5 bases from J, leaving 14 bases between. The full variable domain, with the rest looked up from reference TRBV29-1 and TRBJ1-2, is SAVISQKPSRDICQRGTSLTIQCQVDSQVTMMFWYRQQPGQSLTLIATANQGSEATYESGFVIDKFPISRPNLTFSTLTVSNMSPEDSSIYLCSVGDGGAYGYTFGSGTRLTVV.

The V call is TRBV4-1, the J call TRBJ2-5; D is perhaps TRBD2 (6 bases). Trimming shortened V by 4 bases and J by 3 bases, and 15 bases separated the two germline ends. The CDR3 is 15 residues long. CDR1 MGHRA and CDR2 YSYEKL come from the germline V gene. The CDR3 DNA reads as TGCGCCAGCAGCCGCGCCCTGGGACTTGAAGAGACCCAGTACTTC. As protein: CASSRALGLEETQYF.

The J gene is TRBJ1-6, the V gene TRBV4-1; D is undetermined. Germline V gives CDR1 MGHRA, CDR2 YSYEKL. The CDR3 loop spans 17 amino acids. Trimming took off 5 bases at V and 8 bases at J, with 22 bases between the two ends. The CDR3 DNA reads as TGCGCCAGCAGCTTAGCCAAGATAGAACAGTTTGATTCACCCCTCCACTTT. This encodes CASSLAKIEQFDSPLHF.

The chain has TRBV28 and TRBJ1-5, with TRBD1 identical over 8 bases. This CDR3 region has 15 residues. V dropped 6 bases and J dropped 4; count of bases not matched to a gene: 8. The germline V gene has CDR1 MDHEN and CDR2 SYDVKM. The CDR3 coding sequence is TGTGCCAGCAGCTCCCGGGACAGGTATAATCAGCCCCAGCATTTT. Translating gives CASSSRDRYNQPQHF.

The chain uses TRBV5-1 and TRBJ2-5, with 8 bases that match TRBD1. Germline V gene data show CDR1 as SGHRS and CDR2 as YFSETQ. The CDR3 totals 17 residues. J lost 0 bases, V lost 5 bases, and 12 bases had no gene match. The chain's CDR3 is CASRSGGAGLYQETQYF. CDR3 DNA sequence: TGCGCCAGCAGGTCAGGGGGCGCGGGTTTATACCAAGAGACCCAGTACTTC.

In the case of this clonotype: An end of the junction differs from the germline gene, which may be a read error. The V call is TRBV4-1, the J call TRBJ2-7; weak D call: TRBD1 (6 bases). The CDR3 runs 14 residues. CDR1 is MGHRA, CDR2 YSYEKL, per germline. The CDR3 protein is CASRETGHSCEQYF. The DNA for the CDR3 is TGCGCCAGCAGAGAGACGGGACACTCCTGCGAGCAGTACTTC.

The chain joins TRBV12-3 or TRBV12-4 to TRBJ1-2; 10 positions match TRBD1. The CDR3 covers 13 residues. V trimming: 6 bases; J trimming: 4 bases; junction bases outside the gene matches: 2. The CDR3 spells CASRTGGLYGYTF. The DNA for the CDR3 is TGTGCCAGCAGGACAGGGGGCCTCTATGGCTACACCTTC.

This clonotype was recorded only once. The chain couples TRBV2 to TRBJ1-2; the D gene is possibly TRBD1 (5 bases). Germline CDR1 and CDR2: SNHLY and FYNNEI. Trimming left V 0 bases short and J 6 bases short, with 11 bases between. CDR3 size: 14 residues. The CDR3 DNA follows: TGTGCCAGCAGTGAAGCGCTTCTGGGGGATGGCTACACCTTC. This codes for CASSEALLGDGYTF. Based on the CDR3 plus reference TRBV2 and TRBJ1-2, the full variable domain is EPEVTQTPSHQVTQMGQEVILRCVPISNHLYFYWYRQILGQKVEFLVSFYNNEISEKSEIFDDQFSVERPDGSNFTLKIRSTKLEDSAMYFCASSEALLGDGYTFGSGTRLTVV.

The CDR3 here is CASSFDWTSGTRGDEQYF. Here the CDR3 DNA reads TGTGCCAGCAGTTTCGACTGGACTAGCGGGACCAGAGGCGATGAGCAGTACTTC. J is TRBJ2-7 and V is TRBV27; TRBD2 aligns across 12 bases. Germline V gene sequence: CDR1 MNHEY, CDR2 SMNVEV (reference sequence). V was clipped by 3 bases and J by 7 bases; unmatched bases: 16. This CDR3 spans 18 amino acids.

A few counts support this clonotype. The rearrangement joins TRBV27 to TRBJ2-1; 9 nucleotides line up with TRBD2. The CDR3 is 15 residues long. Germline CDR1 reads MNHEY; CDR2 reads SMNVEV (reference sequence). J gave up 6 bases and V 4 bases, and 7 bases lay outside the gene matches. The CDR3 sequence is CASSSGGRALNEQFF. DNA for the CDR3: TGTGCCAGCAGTTCTGGCGGGAGGGCCCTCAATGAGCAGTTCTTC.

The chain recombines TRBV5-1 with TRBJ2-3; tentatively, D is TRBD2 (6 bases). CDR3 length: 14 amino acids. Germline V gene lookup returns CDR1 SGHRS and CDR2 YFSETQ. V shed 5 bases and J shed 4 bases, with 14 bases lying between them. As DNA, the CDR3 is TGCGCCAGCAGTAAGGAACCGGGGGCAGATACGCAGTATTTT. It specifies CASSKEPGADTQYF.

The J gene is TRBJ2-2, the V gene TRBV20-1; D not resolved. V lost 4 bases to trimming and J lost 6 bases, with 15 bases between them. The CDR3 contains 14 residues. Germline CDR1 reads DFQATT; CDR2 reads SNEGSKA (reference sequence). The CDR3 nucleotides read TGCAGTGCTACCCCTTTGGGGTCCCCCGGGGAGCTGTTTTTT. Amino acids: CSATPLGSPGELFF.

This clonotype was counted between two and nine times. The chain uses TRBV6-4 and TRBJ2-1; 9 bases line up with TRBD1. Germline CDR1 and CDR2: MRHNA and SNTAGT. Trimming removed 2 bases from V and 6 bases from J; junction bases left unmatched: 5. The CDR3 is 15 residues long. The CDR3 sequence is CASSDGTGISNEQFF. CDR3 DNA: TGTGCCAGCAGTGACGGGACAGGGATCAGCAATGAGCAGTTCTTC.